This T cell receptor beta chain was retrieved from a study of blood T cell repertoires in COVID-19. Study at large: COVID-19 samples collected from the United States, Italy and Spain covered acute and convalescent phases.

The CDR3 contains 16 residues. V dropped 2 bases and J dropped 3 bases, with 14 bases sitting between them. Germline assignment: CDR1 KGHSH and CDR2 LQKENI. Original processing notes: Amplifying reference gene primers gave estimates of nucleated cell counts. Using immunoSEQ multiplex PCR, the repertoire was profiled, and TCRdb retains in-frame clones only, with some absent. The V and J calls and the clone size are those of that table, but D and trimming were determined from the DNA. In the table there are about 250,000 clones, approximately 88% of which are singletons. One Seattle source followed patients from active infection through their disease course.

The chain is built from TRBV18 and TRBJ1-3; no firm D call. This sequence originates from a woman aged 25 to 39 with COVID-19, enrolled during active disease. The sequenced sample consisted of peripheral blood. CDR3 protein: CASSPADIGLGNTIYF. Written as DNA, the CDR3 is TGTGCCAGCTCACCAGCTGACATTGGCCTTGGAAACACCATATATTTT. The full variable domain, its missing parts supplied by reference TRBV18 and TRBJ1-3, is NAGVMQNPRHLVRRRGQEARLRCSPMKGHSHVYWYRQLPEEGLKFMVYLQKENIIDESGMPKERFSAEFPKEGPSILRIQQVVRGDSAAYFCASSPADIGLGNTIYFGEGSWLTVV.